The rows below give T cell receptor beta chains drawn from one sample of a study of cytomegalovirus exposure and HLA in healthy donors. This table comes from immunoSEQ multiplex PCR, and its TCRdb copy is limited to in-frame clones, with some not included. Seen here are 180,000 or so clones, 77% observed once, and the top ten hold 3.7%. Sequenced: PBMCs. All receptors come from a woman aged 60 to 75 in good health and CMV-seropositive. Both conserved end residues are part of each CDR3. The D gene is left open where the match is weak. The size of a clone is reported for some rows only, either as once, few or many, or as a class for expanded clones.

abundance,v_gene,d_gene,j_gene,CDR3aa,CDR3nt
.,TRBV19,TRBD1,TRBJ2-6,CASSPQGANSGANGLTF,TGTGCCAGTAGTCCCCAGGGGGCTAACTCTGGGGCCAACGGCCTGACTTTC
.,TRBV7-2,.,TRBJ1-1,CASSLVDGEAFF,TGTGCCAGCAGCTTAGTCGACGGGGAAGCTTTCTTT
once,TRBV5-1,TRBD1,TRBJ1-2,CASSRDRPSYGYTF,TGCGCCAGCAGCAGGGACAGACCATCCTATGGCTACACCTTC
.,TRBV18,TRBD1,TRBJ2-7,CASSPWGQTYEQYF,TGTGCCAGCTCACCCTGGGGACAGACCTACGAGCAGTACTTC
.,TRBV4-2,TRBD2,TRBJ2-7,CASSQGLASYEQYF,TGTGCCAGCAGCCAAGGACTAGCCAGTTACGAGCAGTACTTC
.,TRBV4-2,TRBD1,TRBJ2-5,CASSQDPSGQGGETQYF,TGTGCCAGCAGCCAAGACCCATCGGGACAGGGGGGCGAGACCCAGTACTTC
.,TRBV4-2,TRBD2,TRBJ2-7,CASSQGLAGGPYEQYF,TGTGCCAGCAGCCAAGGACTAGCGGGAGGGCCCTACGAGCAGTACTTC
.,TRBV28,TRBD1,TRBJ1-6,CASSLATGYNSPLHF,TGTGCCAGCAGTTTGGCGACAGGGTACAATTCACCCCTCCACTTT
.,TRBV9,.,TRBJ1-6,CASSVGRVDSPLHF,TGTGCCAGCAGCGTAGGCAGGGTGGACTCACCCCTCCACTTT
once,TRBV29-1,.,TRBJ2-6,CSVSQASGANGLTF,TGCAGCGTATCACAGGCCTCTGGGGCCAACGGCCTGACTTTC
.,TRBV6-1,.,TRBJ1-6,CANSDSVNSPLHF,TGTGCCAACTCGGACAGCGTAAATTCACCCCTCCACTTT
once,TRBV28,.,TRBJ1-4,CASSLMRQGHEKLFF,TGTGCCAGCAGTTTAATGCGTCAGGGGCATGAAAAACTGTTTTTT
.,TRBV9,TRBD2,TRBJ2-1,CASSESSGTNEQFF,TGTGCCAGCAGCGAGTCTAGCGGGACAAATGAGCAGTTCTTC
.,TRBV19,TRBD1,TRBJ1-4,CASSIRRQGREKLFF,TGTGCCAGTAGTATACGGCGACAGGGACGTGAAAAACTGTTTTTT
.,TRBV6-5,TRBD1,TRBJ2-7,CASSYTGTAIYEQYF,TGTGCCAGCAGTTACACGGGGACAGCCATCTACGAGCAGTACTTC
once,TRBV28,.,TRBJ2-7,CASSLSGPLYEQYF,TGTGCCAGCAGTTTAAGCGGACCCCTCTACGAGCAGTACTTC
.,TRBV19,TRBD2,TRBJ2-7,CASSWTSGTYEQYF,TGTGCCAGCTCTTGGACTAGCGGGACGTACGAGCAGTACTTC
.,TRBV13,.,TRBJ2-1,CASSLYAGKYNEQFF,TGTGCCAGCAGCTTATATGCGGGGAAATACAATGAGCAGTTCTTC
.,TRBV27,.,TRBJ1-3,CASSIRSGAGNTIYF,TGTGCCAGCAGTATCCGTTCCGGGGCTGGAAACACCATATATTTT
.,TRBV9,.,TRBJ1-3,CASSAPLSGNTIYF,TGTGCCAGCAGCGCCCCTCTGTCTGGAAACACCATATATTTT
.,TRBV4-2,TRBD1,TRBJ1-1,CASSQVTGAGTEAFF,TGTGCCAGCAGCCAGGTGACAGGGGCGGGGACTGAAGCTTTCTTT
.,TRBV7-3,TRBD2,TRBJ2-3,CASSLWTSGGLSDTQYF,TGTGCCAGCAGCCTCTGGACTAGCGGGGGTCTCTCAGATACGCAGTATTTT